This T cell receptor (beta chain) is from a study of T cell repertoires in cytomegalovirus infection. Study context: As its CMV epitopes, the study selected recently identified HLA-C-restricted and well-studied HLA-B-restricted targets. Matching HLA type and CMV infection were both indicated by public TCR beta signatures. Study findings and constraints: HLA-C-restricted CMV clonotypes gave the most frequent clonotype in two of eight donors. Cumulative public TCR beta family frequency identified carriers of CMV plus the relevant HLA.

This clonotype was counted a few times. Its antigen is unknown. This CDR3 is 12 amino acids long. Germline V gene lookup returns CDR1 SNHLY and CDR2 FYNNEI. The V and J ends lost 3 bases and 0 bases respectively, with 2 bases between them. TCRdb used MiXCR to reprocess the reads, holding one entry per CDR3 protein. The sample has a few hundred thousand distinct CDR3 sequences; 20% to 25% are singletons. The input for sequencing was cultured PBMCs, taken from culture after CMV antigen stimulation. This chain uses TRBV2 with TRBJ1-2; D call uncertain. The sequence came from a human donor in good health (CMV status not recorded). Some clones in this sample may be carry-over from other donors' samples. CDR3 coding DNA: TGTGCCAGCAGTGATCCTAACTATGGCTACACCTTC. Its translation: CASSDPNYGYTF.